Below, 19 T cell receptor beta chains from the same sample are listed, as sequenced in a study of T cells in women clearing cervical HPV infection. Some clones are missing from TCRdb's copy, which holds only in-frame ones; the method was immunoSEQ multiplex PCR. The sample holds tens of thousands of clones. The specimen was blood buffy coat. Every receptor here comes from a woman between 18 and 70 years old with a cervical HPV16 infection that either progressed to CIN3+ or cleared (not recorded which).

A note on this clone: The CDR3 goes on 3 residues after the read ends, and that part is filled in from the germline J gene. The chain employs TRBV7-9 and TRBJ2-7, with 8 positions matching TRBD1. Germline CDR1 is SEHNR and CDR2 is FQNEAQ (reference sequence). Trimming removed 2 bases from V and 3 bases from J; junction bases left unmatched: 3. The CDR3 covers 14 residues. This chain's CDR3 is CASSLNRGSYEQYF. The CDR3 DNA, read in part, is TGTGCCAGCAGCTTAAACAGGGGGAGCTACGAG.

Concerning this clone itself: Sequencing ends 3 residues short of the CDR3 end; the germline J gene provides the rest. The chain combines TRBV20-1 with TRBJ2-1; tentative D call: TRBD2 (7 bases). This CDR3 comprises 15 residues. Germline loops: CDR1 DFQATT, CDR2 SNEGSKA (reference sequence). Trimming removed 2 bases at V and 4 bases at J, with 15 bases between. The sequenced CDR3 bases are TGCAGTGCTAGAACTAGGGGGGGGGCTTACAATGAG. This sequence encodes CSARTRGGAYNE. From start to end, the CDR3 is CSARTRGGAYNEQFF.

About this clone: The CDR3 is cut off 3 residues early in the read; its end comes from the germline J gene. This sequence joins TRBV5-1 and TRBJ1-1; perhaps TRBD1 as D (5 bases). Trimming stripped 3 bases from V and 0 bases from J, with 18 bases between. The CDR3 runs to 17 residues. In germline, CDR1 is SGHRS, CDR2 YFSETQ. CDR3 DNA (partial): TGCGCCAGCAGCTCATCCAATGGGGGGGGTTTGAACACTGAA. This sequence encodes CASSSSNGGGLNTE. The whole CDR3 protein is CASSSSNGGGLNTEAFF.

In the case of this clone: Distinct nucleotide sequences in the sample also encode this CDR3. The CDR3 protein is CSSLGQGYNEQFF. CDR3 DNA, as far as it was read: TGCAGCTCCCTGGGGCAGGGGTACAATGAG. The rearrangement joins TRBV29-1 to TRBJ2-1; perhaps TRBD1 as D (6 bases). Read data end 3 residues before the CDR3 end; the end is taken from the germline J gene. The V end lost 8 bases, the J end lost 4 bases, and 15 bases lay between the germline ends. Germline CDR1 and CDR2: SQVTM and ANQGSEA. The CDR3 covers 13 residues.

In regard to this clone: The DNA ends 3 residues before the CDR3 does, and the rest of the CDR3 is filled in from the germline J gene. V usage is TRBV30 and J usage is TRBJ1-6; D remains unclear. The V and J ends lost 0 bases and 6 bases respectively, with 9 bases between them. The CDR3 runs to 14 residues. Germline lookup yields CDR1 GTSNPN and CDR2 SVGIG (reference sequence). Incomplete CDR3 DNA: TGTGCCTGGAGTGTACTGTCGGGTAATTCACCC. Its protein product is CAWSVLSGNSP. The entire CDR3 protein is CAWSVLSGNSPLHF.

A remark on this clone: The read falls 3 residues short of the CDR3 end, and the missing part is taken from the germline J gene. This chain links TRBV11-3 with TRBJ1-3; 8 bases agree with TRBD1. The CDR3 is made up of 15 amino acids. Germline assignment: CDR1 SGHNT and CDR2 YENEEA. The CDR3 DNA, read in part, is TGTGCCAGCAGCTTAGCTCGGACAGGGTATACCTCC. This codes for CASSLARTGYTS. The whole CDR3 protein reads CASSLARTGYTSIYF.

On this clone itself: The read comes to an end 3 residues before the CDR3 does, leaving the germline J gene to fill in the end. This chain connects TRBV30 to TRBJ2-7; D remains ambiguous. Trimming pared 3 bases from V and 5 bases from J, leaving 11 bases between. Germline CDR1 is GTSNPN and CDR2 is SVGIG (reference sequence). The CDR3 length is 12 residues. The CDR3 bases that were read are TGTGCCTGGAGCAGGAAGGGCAACGAG. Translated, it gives CAWSRKGNE. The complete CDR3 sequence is CAWSRKGNEQYF.

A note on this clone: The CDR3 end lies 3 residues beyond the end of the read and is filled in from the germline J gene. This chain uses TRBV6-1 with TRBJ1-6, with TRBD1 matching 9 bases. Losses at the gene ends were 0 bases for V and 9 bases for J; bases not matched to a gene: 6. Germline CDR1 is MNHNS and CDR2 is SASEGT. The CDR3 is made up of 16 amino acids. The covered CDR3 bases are TGTGCCAGCAGTGAAGCGGCCCGACAGGGGGTTTCACCC. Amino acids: CASSEAARQGVSP. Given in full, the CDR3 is CASSEAARQGVSPLHF.

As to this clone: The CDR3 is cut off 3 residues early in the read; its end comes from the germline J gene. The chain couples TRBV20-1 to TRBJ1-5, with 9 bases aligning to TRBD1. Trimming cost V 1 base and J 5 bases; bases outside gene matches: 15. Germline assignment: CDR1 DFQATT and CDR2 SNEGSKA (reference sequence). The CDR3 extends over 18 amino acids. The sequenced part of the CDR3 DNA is TGCAGTGCTAGAGCCAGTCCGGGACAGGGTATACGCGATCAGCCC. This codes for CSARASPGQGIRDQP. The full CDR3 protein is CSARASPGQGIRDQPQHF.

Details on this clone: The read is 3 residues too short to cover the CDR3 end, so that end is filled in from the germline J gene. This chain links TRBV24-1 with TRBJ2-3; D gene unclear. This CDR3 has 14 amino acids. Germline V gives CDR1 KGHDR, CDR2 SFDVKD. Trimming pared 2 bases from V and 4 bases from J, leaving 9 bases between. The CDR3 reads CATSDYLTSDTQYF. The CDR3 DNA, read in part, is TGTGCCACCAGTGATTACCTCACTTCAGATACG.

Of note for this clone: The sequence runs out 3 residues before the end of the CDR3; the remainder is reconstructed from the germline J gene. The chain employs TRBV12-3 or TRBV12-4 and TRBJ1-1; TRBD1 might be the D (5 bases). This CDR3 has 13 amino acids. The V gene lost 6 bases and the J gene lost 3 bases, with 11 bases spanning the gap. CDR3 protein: CASSGHQHTEAFF. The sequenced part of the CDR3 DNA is TGTGCCAGCAGCGGACACCAGCACACTGAA.

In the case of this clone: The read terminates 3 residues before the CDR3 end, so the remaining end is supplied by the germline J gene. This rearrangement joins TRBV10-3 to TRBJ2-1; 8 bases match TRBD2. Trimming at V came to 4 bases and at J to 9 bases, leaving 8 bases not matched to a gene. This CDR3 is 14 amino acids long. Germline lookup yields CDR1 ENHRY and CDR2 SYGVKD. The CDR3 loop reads CAISVQREMGEQFF. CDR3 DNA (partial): TGTGCCATCAGTGTCCAGCGGGAGATGGGTGAG.

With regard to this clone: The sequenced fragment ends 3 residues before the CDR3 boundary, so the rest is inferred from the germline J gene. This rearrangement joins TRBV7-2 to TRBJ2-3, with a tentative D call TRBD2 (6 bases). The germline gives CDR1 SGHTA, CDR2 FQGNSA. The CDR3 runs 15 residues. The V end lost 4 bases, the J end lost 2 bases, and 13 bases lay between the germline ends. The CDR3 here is CASSYGDLNTDTQYF. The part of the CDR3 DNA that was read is TGTGCCAGCAGCTACGGGGACTTGAACACAGATACG.

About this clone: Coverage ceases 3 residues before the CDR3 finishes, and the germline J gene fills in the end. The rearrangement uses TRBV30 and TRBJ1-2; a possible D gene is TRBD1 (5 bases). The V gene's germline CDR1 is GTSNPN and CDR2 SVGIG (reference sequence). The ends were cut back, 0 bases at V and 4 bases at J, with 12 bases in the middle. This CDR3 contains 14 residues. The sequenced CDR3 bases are TGTGCCTGGAGTGTTCAGGGAAAAACCTATGGC. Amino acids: CAWSVQGKTYG. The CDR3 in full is CAWSVQGKTYGYTF.

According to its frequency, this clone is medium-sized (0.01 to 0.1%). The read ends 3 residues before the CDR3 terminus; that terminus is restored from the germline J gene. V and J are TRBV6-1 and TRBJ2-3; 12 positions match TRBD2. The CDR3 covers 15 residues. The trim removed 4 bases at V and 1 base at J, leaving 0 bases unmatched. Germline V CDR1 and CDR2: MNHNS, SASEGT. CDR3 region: CASSGLAGGTDTQYF. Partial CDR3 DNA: TGTGCCAGCAGTGGACTAGCGGGGGGCACAGATACG.

The DNA read from the CDR3 is TGTGCCAGTAGTATGGGGACAGGAACTAATGAAAAA. This codes for CASSMGTGTNEK. In full, the CDR3 is CASSMGTGTNEKLFF. This chain connects TRBV19 to TRBJ1-4, with TRBD1 matching over 8 bases. The sequence runs out 3 residues before the end of the CDR3; the remainder is reconstructed from the germline J gene. Germline trimming cut 3 bases from V and 1 base from J; bases unmatched to any gene: 1. CDR1 LNHDA and CDR2 SQIVND come from the germline V gene (reference sequence). The CDR3 covers 15 residues.

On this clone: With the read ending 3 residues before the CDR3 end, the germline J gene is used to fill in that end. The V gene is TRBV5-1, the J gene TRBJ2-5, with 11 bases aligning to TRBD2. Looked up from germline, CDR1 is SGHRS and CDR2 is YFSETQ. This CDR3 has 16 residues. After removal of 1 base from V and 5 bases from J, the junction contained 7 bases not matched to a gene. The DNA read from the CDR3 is TGCGCCAGCAGCTTGCGTGGTAGCGGGAGGGGTGAGACC. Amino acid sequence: CASSLRGSGRGET. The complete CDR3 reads CASSLRGSGRGETQYF.

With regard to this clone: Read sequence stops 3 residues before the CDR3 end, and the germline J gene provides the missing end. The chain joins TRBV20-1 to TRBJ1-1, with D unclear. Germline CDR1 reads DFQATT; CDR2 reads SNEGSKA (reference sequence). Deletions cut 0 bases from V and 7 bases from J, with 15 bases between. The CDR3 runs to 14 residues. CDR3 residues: CSAREAVPHFEAFF. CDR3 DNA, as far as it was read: TGCAGTGCTAGAGAAGCCGTGCCCCACTTTGAA.

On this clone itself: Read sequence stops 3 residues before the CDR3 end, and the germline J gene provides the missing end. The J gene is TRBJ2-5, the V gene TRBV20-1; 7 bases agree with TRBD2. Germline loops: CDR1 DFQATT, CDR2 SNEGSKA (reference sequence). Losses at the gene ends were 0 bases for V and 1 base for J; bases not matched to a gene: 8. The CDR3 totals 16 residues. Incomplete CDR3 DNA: TGCAGTGCTAGAGATAAGGGAGGGGCAGTCCAAGAGACC. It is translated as CSARDKGGAVQET. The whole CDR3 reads CSARDKGGAVQETQYF.